One and the same sample provided the 23 T cell receptor beta chains below, sequenced in a study of beta chain features in type 1 diabetes. Every isolated RNA sample was fully reverse transcribed, so sequencing captured expressed TCRB transcripts. Profiling relied on immunoSEQ multiplex PCR, and the TCRdb table lists in-frame clones only, not all of them. The sample has 640,000 or so clones; around an eighth are singletons. Broader study findings: Shorter TCRB CDR3s, moderately but significantly so, were found in Type 1 diabetes patients in all four CD4+ subsets.

No antigen has been identified for these receptors. The specimen sequenced was naive CD4+ T cells from blood. The origin of the receptors is a man between 18 and 35 years old with type 1 diabetes.

DNA of the CDR3: TGTGCCAGCGGGACGCAGAGCTCTGGGGCCAACGTCCTGACTTTC. Translation gives CASGTQSSGANVLTF. This rearrangement joins TRBV27 to TRBJ2-6, with D perhaps assigned TRBD1 or TRBD2 (5 bases each). The CDR3 sequence is 15 residues long. V lost 8 bases and J 0 bases, leaving 11 bases between the germline ends. The germline gives CDR1 MNHEY, CDR2 SMNVEV (reference sequence).

The gene calls are TRBV11-2 and TRBJ2-3; D could derive from TRBD1 or TRBD2 (6 bases each). Germline assignment: CDR1 SGHAT and CDR2 FQNNGV. The CDR3 is 17 amino acids. Between the trimmed V and J ends, which lost 1 base and 1 base, there was a span of 15 bases. This CDR3 reads CASSLVRGASGTDTQYF. CDR3 bases: TGTGCCAGCAGCTTAGTTAGGGGGGCATCTGGCACAGATACGCAGTATTTT.

This clone was found a few times. V is TRBV28 and J is TRBJ2-2, with 11 positions matching TRBD2. The J segment lost 2 bases and the V segment lost 1 base, leaving 3 bases of the junction unmatched. Germline V gene data show CDR1 as MDHEN and CDR2 as SYDVKM. The CDR3 is made up of 17 amino acids. The CDR3 DNA reads TGTGCCAGCAGTTTATCGGGACTAGCGGAAAACACCGGGGAGCTGTTTTTT. It is translated as CASSLSGLAENTGELFF.

The chain combines TRBV28 with TRBJ1-6; maybe TRBD1 (5 bases). V was clipped by 5 bases and J by 14 bases, with 16 bases between them. Germline values: CDR1 MDHEN, CDR2 SYDVKM. The CDR3 has 13 residues. In DNA, the CDR3 is TGTGCCAGCAGTCCACTTCCGGGACTGTCCCTCCACTTT. This sequence encodes CASSPLPGLSLHF. Complete variable domain (other parts from reference TRBV28 and TRBJ1-6): DVKVTQSSRYLVKRTGEKVFLECVQDMDHENMFWYRQDPGLGLRLIYFSYDVKMKEKGDIPEGYSVSREKKERFSLILESASTNQTSMYLCASSPLPGLSLHFGNGTRLTVT.

This clone has more than one count but fewer than ten. This chain joins TRBV10-2 and TRBJ1-2; D unclear. The CDR3 sequence is 12 residues long. Trimming shortened V by 3 bases and J by 5 bases, and 7 bases separated the two germline ends. Germline values: CDR1 WSHSY, CDR2 SAAADI. The CDR3 sequence is CASSEGPYGYTF. As DNA, the CDR3 is TGCGCCAGCAGTGAAGGGCCTTATGGCTACACCTTC.

The chain uses TRBV29-1 and TRBJ2-7; the match to TRBD2 covers 9 bases. Germline CDR1 SQVTM, CDR2 ANQGSEA. V shed 7 bases, J shed 4 bases, and the junction held 5 bases outside the gene matches. This CDR3 is 12 amino acids long. In DNA form, the CDR3 reads TGCAGCGCGACTAGCGGACCTTACGAGCAGTACTTC. Its translation: CSATSGPYEQYF.

This clone has a handful of counts. This sequence joins TRBV7-2 and TRBJ2-5, with 8 bases aligning to TRBD2. CDR3 length: 15 residues. In germline, CDR1 is SGHTA, CDR2 FQGNSA. V shed 6 bases and J 3 bases; nucleotides not matched to a gene: 9. The chain's CDR3 is CASRKGLGPEETQYF. CDR3 bases: TGTGCCAGCAGGAAGGGACTAGGGCCGGAAGAGACCCAGTACTTC.

The V gene is TRBV30, the J gene TRBJ1-1; tentative D call: TRBD1 (5 bases). The V end lost 4 bases, the J end lost 5 bases, and 14 bases lay between the germline ends. Germline-derived CDR1 and CDR2 are GTSNPN and SVGIG (reference sequence). CDR3 size: 13 residues. The CDR3 reads CAWTLNSGTEAFF. The CDR3 bases are TGTGCCTGGACCTTAAATTCAGGGACTGAAGCTTTCTTT. The entire variable domain, with the rest obtained from reference TRBV30 and TRBJ1-1, is as follows: SQTIHQWPATLVQPVGSPLSLECTVEGTSNPNLYWYRQAAGRGLQLLFYSVGIGQISSEVPQNLSASRPQDRQFILSSKKLLLSDSGFYLCAWTLNSGTEAFFGQGTRLTVV.

In its sample, this clone was seen a few times. V gene TRBV28 combines with J gene TRBJ1-1; possibly TRBD1 for D (5 bases). V was shortened by 8 bases and J by 0 bases, with 10 bases between the two germline ends. CDR1 MDHEN and CDR2 SYDVKM come from the germline V gene. The CDR3 length is 13 residues. The CDR3 loop is CASLGRMNTEAFF. The CDR3 DNA reads TGTGCCAGCTTGGGGCGGATGAACACTGAAGCTTTCTTT. The entire variable domain, with the rest obtained from reference TRBV28 and TRBJ1-1, is as follows: DVKVTQSSRYLVKRTGEKVFLECVQDMDHENMFWYRQDPGLGLRLIYFSYDVKMKEKGDIPEGYSVSREKKERFSLILESASTNQTSMYLCASLGRMNTEAFFGQGTRLTVV.

This clone was detected a few times. The chain uses TRBV7-3 and TRBJ2-1; perhaps TRBD2 as D (6 bases). The germline CDR1 and CDR2 sequences are SGHTA and FQGTGA. The CDR3 is made up of 13 amino acids. Trimming cost V 4 bases and J 6 bases, with 10 bases left between them. The DNA of the CDR3 is TGTGCCAGCAGCTGGGACTTGGGCAATGAGCAGTTCTTC. Protein product: CASSWDLGNEQFF.

Only a few counts were recorded for this clone. This specimen includes other DNA sequences encoding the same CDR3. The chain carries TRBV5-1 and TRBJ2-3; D is perhaps TRBD1 or TRBD2 (5 bases each). The CDR3 covers 15 residues. Trimming pared 0 bases from V and 1 base from J, leaving 9 bases between. Germline V gene lookup returns CDR1 SGHRS and CDR2 YFSETQ. The CDR3 DNA is TGCGCCAGCAGCTTGGAGGGGAGAGGCACAGATACGCAGTATTTT. This encodes CASSLEGRGTDTQYF.

The rearrangement joins TRBV1 to TRBJ2-3; the table's D call of TRBD2 was not tested on the DNA. TRBV1 is designated a pseudogene. This CDR3 contains 18 residues. The CDR3 here is CTSSLVGAGLAGDNTQYF. CDR3 DNA: TGCACCAGCAGCCTTGTTGGCGCGGGACTAGCGGGGGACAATACGCAGTATTTT.

The chain joins TRBV5-6 to TRBJ2-5; 7 nucleotides line up with TRBD1. J was trimmed by 5 bases and V by 4 bases; bases with no gene match: 11. The germline V gene encodes CDR1 SGHDT and CDR2 YYEEEE. The CDR3 covers 15 residues. The CDR3 DNA sequence: TGTGCCAGCAGCCTAAAGACAGGGTGGGAGGAGACCCAGTACTTC. Residues: CASSLKTGWEETQYF.

The gene calls are TRBV7-9 and TRBJ1-2; 8 bases agree with TRBD1. The germline CDR1 and CDR2 sequences are SEHNR and FQNEAQ (reference sequence). After removal of 5 bases from V and 5 bases from J, the junction contained 13 bases not matched to a gene. This CDR3 region has 16 residues. The DNA of the CDR3 is TGTGCCAGCAGCCTGGGACAGGATAGGGTACGGTATGGCTACACCTTC. Protein sequence: CASSLGQDRVRYGYTF. The variable domain in full, completed from reference TRBV7-9 and TRBJ1-2, reads DTGVSQNPRHKITKRGQNVTFRCDPISEHNRLYWYRQTLGQGPEFLTYFQNEAQLEKSRLLSDRFSAERPKGSFSTLEIQRTEQGDSAMYLCASSLGQDRVRYGYTFGSGTRLTVV.

The rearrangement uses TRBV5-1 and TRBJ2-2; 8 bases are a match to TRBD1. V was pared by 3 bases and J by 7 bases, with 8 bases of the junction left unmatched. Germline V gene lookup returns CDR1 SGHRS and CDR2 YFSETQ. This CDR3 region has 15 residues. CDR3 residues: CASSSGTGLDGELFF. In nucleotides, the CDR3 is TGCGCCAGCAGCTCCGGGACAGGTCTGGACGGGGAGCTGTTTTTT.

V gene TRBV4-2 combines with J gene TRBJ2-1; TRBD2 is a possible D gene (6 bases). The V gene's germline CDR1 is LGHNA and CDR2 YNFKEQ. The length of the CDR3 is 16 residues. The germline V and J ends were trimmed by 0 bases and 7 bases, with 16 bases remaining between them. The CDR3 here is CASSQDGTGWGNEQFF. The DNA of the CDR3 is TGTGCCAGCAGCCAAGACGGGACTGGATGGGGAAATGAGCAGTTCTTC.

There are a few counts of this clone. The chain links TRBV29-1 to TRBJ1-2; D remains unclear. This CDR3 region has 11 residues. V lost 6 bases and J lost 4, with 9 bases in between. In germline, CDR1 is SQVTM, CDR2 ANQGSEA. DNA of the CDR3: TGCAGCGTCGGAGGGCTCTATGGCTACACCTTC. Translating gives CSVGGLYGYTF. Together with reference TRBV29-1 and TRBJ1-2, the CDR3 gives the full variable domain: SAVISQKPSRDICQRGTSLTIQCQVDSQVTMMFWYRQQPGQSLTLIATANQGSEATYESGFVIDKFPISRPNLTFSTLTVSNMSPEDSSIYLCSVGGLYGYTFGSGTRLTVV.

This clone has only a few counts. This chain joins TRBV19 and TRBJ2-1; TRBD1 or TRBD2 may be the D gene (5 bases each). V shed 3 bases and J shed 9 bases, with 18 bases lying between them. Germline-derived CDR1 and CDR2 are LNHDA and SQIVND (reference sequence). The CDR3 contains 15 residues. In DNA form, the CDR3 reads TGTGCCAGTAGTATGGGACGGACACCCTCAGCTGAGCAGTTCTTC. Its protein product is CASSMGRTPSAEQFF.

The rearrangement uses TRBV5-4 and TRBJ2-7; 9 nucleotides match TRBD1. The CDR3 covers 13 residues. Germline CDR1 is SGHNT and CDR2 is YYREEE (reference sequence). The V and J ends lost 4 bases and 9 bases, in that order; junction bases with no gene match: 8. For the CDR3, the DNA is TGTGCCAGCAGCCAGGGACAGGGAAGGGGGCAGTACTTC. Its protein is CASSQGQGRGQYF.

V gene TRBV4-3 combines with J gene TRBJ2-3, with 10 bases that match TRBD2. In germline, CDR1 is LGHNA, CDR2 YSLEER. CDR3 length equals 18 residues. V lost 1 base and J lost 4; bases outside the gene matches: 11. CDR3 residues: CASSQVGRAGGFADTQYF. As DNA, the CDR3 is TGCGCCAGCAGCCAAGTGGGACGAGCGGGGGGGTTTGCAGATACGCAGTATTTT.

This clone was seen a handful of times. The sample carries other DNA sequences with the same CDR3. The CDR3 coding sequence is TGCAGTGCTAGCAAAGAGACCCAGTACTTC. Translation gives CSASKETQYF. The rearrangement uses TRBV20-1 and TRBJ2-5, with D unresolved. Trimming left V 3 bases short and J 3 bases short, with 2 bases between. The CDR3 loop spans 10 amino acids. CDR1 DFQATT and CDR2 SNEGSKA come from the germline V gene (reference sequence).

This clone was detected only a few times. The chain recombines TRBV6-1 with TRBJ2-5, with 12 bases identical to TRBD1. From germline, CDR1 is MNHNS and CDR2 SASEGT. This CDR3 region has 15 residues. Trimming cost V 1 base and J 5 bases; bases outside gene matches: 2. The CDR3 bases are TGTGCCAGCAGTGAAGTGGGACAGGGGGCCGAGACCCAGTACTTC. Translated, it gives CASSEVGQGAETQYF.

This rearrangement joins TRBV5-1 to TRBJ1-2; 8 bases are shared with TRBD1. Germline CDR1 SGHRS, CDR2 YFSETQ. This CDR3 comprises 14 residues. V lost 0 bases to trimming and J lost 6 bases; unmatched junction nucleotides: 4. The CDR3 loop is CASSLALDRDGYTF. CDR3 bases: TGCGCCAGCAGCTTGGCCCTGGACAGGGATGGCTACACCTTC.